The following is a T cell receptor beta chain sequence with its context. These data originate in a study of tumor-infiltrating lymphocytes in primary liver carcinoma. Between roughly 17 and 31 mg of unsorted bulk tissue served as the source from which RNA and DNA were co-extracted. Making TCR beta cDNA involved 400 to 600 ng total RNA and a constant-region primer. Amplification in three nested multiplex PCR rounds with slightly modified ARM-PCR gave rise to TCR beta libraries. TRBV1-TRBV30 forward primers and a C-beta reverse primer were used in the first two PCR rounds, which each ran for 9 to 10 cycles. TCRdb independently ran MiXCR on the multiplex PCR reads; one entry per CDR3 protein. The sample yields nearly 45,000 distinct CDR3 sequences, approximately 70% seen once. The germline CDR1 and CDR2 sequences are MNHEY and SVGEGT. The CDR3 contains 16 residues. Deletions cut 7 bases from V and 3 bases from J, with 21 bases between.

This clonotype was sampled from a man aged 35 to 55 with primary liver carcinoma and hepatitis B virus infection. Sequenced material: liver tumor tissue from sampling region 2. The subset was: tumor region T2, inferior pole. V and J are TRBV6-2 or TRBV6-3 and TRBJ1-1; D gene uncertain. The CDR3 reads CASTILWTWVDTEAFF. In DNA, the CDR3 is TGTGCCAGCACTATACTCTGGACGTGGGTAGACACTGAAGCTTTCTTT.